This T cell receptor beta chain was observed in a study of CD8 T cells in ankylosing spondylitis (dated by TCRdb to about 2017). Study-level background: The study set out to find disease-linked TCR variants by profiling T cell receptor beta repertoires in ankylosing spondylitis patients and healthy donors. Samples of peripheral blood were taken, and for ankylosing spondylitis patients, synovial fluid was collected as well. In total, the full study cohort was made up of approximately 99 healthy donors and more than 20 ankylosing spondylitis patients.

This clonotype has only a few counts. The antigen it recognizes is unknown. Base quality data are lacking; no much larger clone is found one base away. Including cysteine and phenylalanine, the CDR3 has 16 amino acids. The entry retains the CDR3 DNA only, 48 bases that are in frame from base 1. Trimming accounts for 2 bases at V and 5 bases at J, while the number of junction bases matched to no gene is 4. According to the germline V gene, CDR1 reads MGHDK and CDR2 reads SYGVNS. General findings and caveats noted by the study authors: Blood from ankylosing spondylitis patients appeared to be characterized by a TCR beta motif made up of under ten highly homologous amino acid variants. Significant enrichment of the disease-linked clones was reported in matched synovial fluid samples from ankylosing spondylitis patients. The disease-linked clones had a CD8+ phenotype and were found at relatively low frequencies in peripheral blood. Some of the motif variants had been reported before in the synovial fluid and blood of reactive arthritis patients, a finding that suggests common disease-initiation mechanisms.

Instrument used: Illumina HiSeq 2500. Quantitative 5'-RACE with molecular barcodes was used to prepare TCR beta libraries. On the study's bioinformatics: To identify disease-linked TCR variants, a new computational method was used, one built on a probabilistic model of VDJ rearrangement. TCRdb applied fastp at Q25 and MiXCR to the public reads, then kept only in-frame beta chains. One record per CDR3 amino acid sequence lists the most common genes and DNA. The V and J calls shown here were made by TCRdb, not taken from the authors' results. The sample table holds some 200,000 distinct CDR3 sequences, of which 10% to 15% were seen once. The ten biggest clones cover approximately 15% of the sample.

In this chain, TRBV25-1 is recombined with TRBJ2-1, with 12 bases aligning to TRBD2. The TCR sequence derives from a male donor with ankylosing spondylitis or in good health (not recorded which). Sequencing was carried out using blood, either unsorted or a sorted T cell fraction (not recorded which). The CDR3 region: CASSETRLAGDNEQFF. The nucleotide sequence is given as TGTGCCAGCAGTGAAACGCGACTAGCGGGAGACAATGAGCAGTTCTTC.